This TCR beta chain was obtained from a study of cytomegalovirus exposure and HLA in healthy donors. The PCR ran on 60 Vbeta and 13 Jbeta primers. TCRdb's copy holds only in-frame clones and misses some; the assay was immunoSEQ multiplex PCR. The sample carries approximately 100,000 clones, around nine tenths recorded once. Looked up from germline, CDR1 is MNHEY and CDR2 is SVGAGI. The length of the CDR3 is 12 residues. J gave up 6 bases and V 3 bases, and 1 base lay outside the gene matches. The receptor was derived from a man in his thirties or forties in good health and CMV-seropositive. The chain couples TRBV6-5 to TRBJ2-7, with 8 positions matching TRBD1. The sample consisted of PBMCs. The CDR3 DNA reads TGTGCCAGCAGTTATGACAGGGGCGAGCAGTACTTC. Its translation is CASSYDRGEQYF.